The clone carrying this T cell receptor (beta chain) was found many times. The target antigen is unknown. The data belong to a study of blood T cells in healthy people across ages. Overall study findings and caveats: There were more naive CD4+ cells and higher diversity in long-lived donors than in aged donors.

Trimming cost V 4 bases and J 0 bases, with 6 bases left between them. The CDR3 has 13 residues. The germline CDR1 and CDR2 sequences are SGHTA and FQGNSA. Next came a second PCR, run for about 7 to 12 cycles, which used a sample-barcoded 5' primer along with a J-beta primer mix. All cDNA molecules were each tagged by a template-switch adaptor with 12 random nucleotides. MiXCR, run by TCRdb on the 5' RACE reads, gives a single entry per CDR3 protein. Here the sample spans about a million distinct CDR3 sequences, around two fifths being singletons. Material for sequencing was blood. The V call is TRBV7-2, the J call TRBJ2-5; a possible D gene is TRBD2 (5 bases). This clonotype originated in a man aged 18 to 30 in good health. CDR3 nucleotides: TGTGCCAGCAGCTCGGACTACCAAGAGACCCAGTACTTC. Its translation is CASSSDYQETQYF.